Shown below are 20 T cell receptor beta chains from a single sample sequenced in a study of identical twins. TCRdb ran MiXCR on the 5' RACE reads and lists one entry per CDR3 protein. There are about 500,000 distinct CDR3 sequences in the sample; approximately 14% occur only once, and approximately 0.98% lies in the top ten. This sample also belongs to another study, concerning yellow fever vaccine responses in identical twins.

Material for sequencing was CD4+ T cells sorted from blood. These receptors came from a woman aged 18-29 years in good health.

This clonotype turned up a few times. The chain has TRBV6-2 or TRBV6-3 and TRBJ2-3; 14 nucleotides agree with TRBD2. Trimming took 0 bases from V and 5 from J; bases not matched to a gene: 13. The germline V gene encodes CDR1 MNHEY and CDR2 SVGEGT. This CDR3 comprises 20 residues. The CDR3 DNA follows: TGTGCCAGCAGTTACTCGCGGAGACTAGCGGGGGGGCCCCTCCAAGATACGCAGTATTTT. Encoded protein: CASSYSRRLAGGPLQDTQYF.

This clonotype was counted only a few times. This chain links TRBV29-1 with TRBJ2-3; D remains unclear. Germline V CDR1 and CDR2: SQVTM, ANQGSEA. The CDR3 consists of 16 residues. V gave up 0 bases and J gave up 0 bases, with 13 bases separating them. The CDR3 reads CSVEDTSWGSTDTQYF. For the CDR3, the DNA is TGCAGCGTTGAAGATACGTCGTGGGGTAGCACAGATACGCAGTATTTT.

The chain carries TRBV23-1 and TRBJ2-3; no clear D. TRBV23-1 is known as an ORF, though its function is uncertain. V lost 7 bases, J lost 0 bases, and 20 bases lay in between. The CDR3 contains 17 residues. The CDR3 region is CASNRSDPTTSTDTQYF. The CDR3 DNA sequence: TGCGCCAGCAATAGATCCGACCCGACAACTAGCACAGATACGCAGTATTTT.

This clonotype was seen ten or more times. This sequence joins TRBV6-1 and TRBJ2-1; D is perhaps TRBD1 or TRBD2 (5 bases each). The germline gives CDR1 MNHNS, CDR2 SASEGT. Trimming left V 5 bases short and J 0 bases short, with 14 bases between. The CDR3 extends over 16 amino acids. The CDR3 sequence is CASSPPEGTSYNEQFF. For the CDR3, the DNA is TGTGCCAGCAGTCCCCCTGAGGGGACCTCCTACAATGAGCAGTTCTTC.

V usage is TRBV20-1 and J usage is TRBJ1-1; 8 positions agree with TRBD1. Trimming took 6 bases from V and 1 from J; bases not matched to a gene: 4. Germline lookup yields CDR1 DFQATT and CDR2 SNEGSKA (reference sequence). The CDR3 is 13 residues long. CDR3 in amino acids: CSATGGRNTEAFF. Written as DNA, the CDR3 is TGCAGTGCCACAGGGGGAAGGAACACTGAAGCTTTCTTT.

This clonotype was observed a few times. The J gene is TRBJ1-5, the V gene TRBV5-6; D is undetermined. Germline values: CDR1 SGHDT, CDR2 YYEEEE. CDR3 length: 13 amino acids. V was shortened by 0 bases and J by 7 bases, with 8 bases between the two germline ends. CDR3 nucleotide sequence: TGTGCCAGCAGCTTGGCCAGCGGGCAGCCCCAGCATTTT. This encodes CASSLASGQPQHF. The variable domain in full, with the rest retrieved from reference TRBV5-6 and TRBJ1-5, is DAGVTQSPTHLIKTRGQQVTLRCSPKSGHDTVSWYQQALGQGPQFIFQYYEEEERQRGNFPDRFSGHQFPNYSSELNVNALLLGDSALYLCASSLASGQPQHFGDGTRLSIL.

The chain employs TRBV14 and TRBJ2-7; 7 positions agree with TRBD1. Germline CDR1 SGHDN, CDR2 FVKESK. The CDR3 extends over 15 amino acids. The J segment lost 2 bases and the V segment lost 0 bases, leaving 4 bases of the junction unmatched. CDR3 in DNA: TGTGCCAGCAGCCAAGATCCGGGGACAGCCTACGAGCAGTACTTC. Protein sequence: CASSQDPGTAYEQYF. The full variable domain, completed using reference TRBV14 and TRBJ2-7, is EAGVTQFPSHSVIEKGQTVTLRCDPISGHDNLYWYRRVMGKEIKFLLHFVKESKQDESGMPNNRFLAERTGGTYSTLKVQPAELEDSGVYFCASSQDPGTAYEQYFGPGTRLTVT.

The CDR3: CSASTDHYGYTF. Here the CDR3 DNA reads TGCAGTGCTAGCACGGACCACTATGGCTACACCTTC. The V and J genes are TRBV20-1 and TRBJ1-2, with unresolved D. The V end lost 3 bases, the J end lost 3 bases, and 8 bases lay between the germline ends. Germline lookup yields CDR1 DFQATT and CDR2 SNEGSKA (reference sequence). The CDR3 runs 12 residues.

This clonotype showed up many times. The rearrangement joins TRBV29-1 to TRBJ2-1; 9 bases align to TRBD2. The CDR3 contains 15 residues. Looked up from germline, CDR1 is SQVTM and CDR2 is ANQGSEA. The junction had 19 bases not matched to a gene; V was cut back by 4 bases and J by 15 bases. CDR3 bases: TGCAGCGTTGGACAGGTCGGTCTAGCGGGATGGAGGGTGTTCTTC. It is translated as CSVGQVGLAGWRVFF.

The chain employs TRBV20-1 and TRBJ1-3, with D hard to call. This CDR3 is 12 amino acids long. Germline assignment: CDR1 DFQATT and CDR2 SNEGSKA (reference sequence). CDR3 sequence: CGILVSGNTIYF. The CDR3 region has the DNA TGCGGAATCCTAGTCTCTGGAAACACCATATATTTT.

This clonotype has only a few counts. The chain couples TRBV20-1 to TRBJ2-7; 7 bases align to TRBD1. CDR3 length equals 13 residues. The junction had 4 bases not matched to a gene; V was cut back by 3 bases and J by 2 bases. The V gene's germline CDR1 is DFQATT and CDR2 SNEGSKA (reference sequence). The DNA of the CDR3 is TGCAGTGCTAGGCTTACAGGGGCCTACGAGCAGTACTTC. This sequence encodes CSARLTGAYEQYF.

This clonotype was recorded many times. V is TRBV7-3 and J is TRBJ1-1, with a possible D match to TRBD1 (5 bases). CDR1 and CDR2 (germline): SGHTA, FQGTGA. There are 13 residues in the CDR3. Trimming pared 5 bases from V and 0 bases from J, leaving 7 bases between. CDR3 sequence: CASSVTVNTEAFF. CDR3 DNA sequence: TGTGCCAGCAGCGTGACAGTGAACACTGAAGCTTTCTTT.

The rearrangement joins TRBV14 to TRBJ2-7, with D unresolved. The CDR3 has 16 residues. The V gene's germline CDR1 is SGHDN and CDR2 FVKESK. V gave up 1 base and J gave up 2 bases, with 15 bases separating them. The CDR3: CASSQAVVGEAYEQYF. The CDR3 bases are TGTGCCAGCAGCCAAGCGGTTGTAGGAGAAGCCTACGAGCAGTACTTC.

This clonotype was detected only a few times. The chain employs TRBV20-1 and TRBJ1-5; TRBD1 agrees at 7 bases. The germline V gene encodes CDR1 DFQATT and CDR2 SNEGSKA (reference sequence). Trimming took 3 bases from V and 2 from J; bases not matched to a gene: 4. The CDR3 is 14 amino acids. The CDR3 sequence is CSARTGSGNQPQHF. CDR3 in DNA: TGCAGTGCTAGGACAGGGTCGGGCAATCAGCCCCAGCATTTT.

This clonotype occurred a few times. CDR3 loop: CASSLNRWTDTQYF. CDR3 bases: TGCGCCAGCAGCCTAAATAGGTGGACAGATACGCAGTATTTT. The rearrangement joins TRBV5-1 to TRBJ2-3; the D is unclear. The CDR3 totals 14 residues. Trimming pared 4 bases from V and 3 bases from J, leaving 12 bases between. Germline assignment: CDR1 SGHRS and CDR2 YFSETQ.

This clonotype was seen many times. The gene calls are TRBV15 and TRBJ1-2; D call uncertain. CDR3 length: 13 residues. Trimming removed 8 bases at V and 8 bases at J, with 18 bases between. Germline-derived CDR1 and CDR2 are LNHNV and YYDKDF (reference sequence). CDR3 amino acids: CATRPGTKQGYTF. The DNA of the CDR3 is TGTGCCACCCGGCCCGGAACAAAACAGGGCTACACCTTC.

Notes on this clonotype: A read error is likely, as this CDR3 ends without the conserved phenylalanine or tryptophan. The rearrangement links TRBV28 to TRBJ2-7; D is ambiguous. This CDR3 contains 13 residues. V lost 1 base to trimming and J lost 7 bases, with 11 bases between them. CDR1 is MDHEN, CDR2 SYDVKM, per germline. The CDR3 is CASSLSGTGEQYS. CDR3 nucleotides: TGTGCCAGCAGTTTATCTGGTACTGGGGAGCAGTACTCC.

This clonotype was found a few times. The J gene is TRBJ2-7, the V gene TRBV2; D is unclear. The germline gives CDR1 SNHLY, CDR2 FYNNEI. The V gene lost 3 bases and the J gene lost 6 bases, with 12 bases spanning the gap. The length of the CDR3 is 13 residues. The CDR3 reads CASSDVGLGEQYF. In DNA form, the CDR3 reads TGTGCCAGCAGTGATGTAGGGTTGGGCGAGCAGTACTTC.

The chain couples TRBV20-1 to TRBJ2-7; the D gene is possibly TRBD2 (5 bases). This CDR3 is built from 13 residues. The V gene's germline CDR1 is DFQATT and CDR2 SNEGSKA (reference sequence). V was pared by 1 base and J by 0 bases, with 7 bases between. This chain's CDR3 is CSARAGYSYEQYF. CDR3 DNA: TGCAGTGCTAGAGCGGGATACTCCTACGAGCAGTACTTC.

In its sample, this clonotype was seen a few times. The chain employs TRBV12-3 or TRBV12-4 and TRBJ1-5, with D unresolved. V was clipped by 4 bases and J by 9 bases, with 19 bases between them. The CDR3 totals 15 residues. The CDR3 region is CASSSVGQPPRPQHF. The CDR3 region has the DNA TGTGCCAGCAGTTCGGTTGGGCAACCCCCTAGGCCCCAGCATTTT.